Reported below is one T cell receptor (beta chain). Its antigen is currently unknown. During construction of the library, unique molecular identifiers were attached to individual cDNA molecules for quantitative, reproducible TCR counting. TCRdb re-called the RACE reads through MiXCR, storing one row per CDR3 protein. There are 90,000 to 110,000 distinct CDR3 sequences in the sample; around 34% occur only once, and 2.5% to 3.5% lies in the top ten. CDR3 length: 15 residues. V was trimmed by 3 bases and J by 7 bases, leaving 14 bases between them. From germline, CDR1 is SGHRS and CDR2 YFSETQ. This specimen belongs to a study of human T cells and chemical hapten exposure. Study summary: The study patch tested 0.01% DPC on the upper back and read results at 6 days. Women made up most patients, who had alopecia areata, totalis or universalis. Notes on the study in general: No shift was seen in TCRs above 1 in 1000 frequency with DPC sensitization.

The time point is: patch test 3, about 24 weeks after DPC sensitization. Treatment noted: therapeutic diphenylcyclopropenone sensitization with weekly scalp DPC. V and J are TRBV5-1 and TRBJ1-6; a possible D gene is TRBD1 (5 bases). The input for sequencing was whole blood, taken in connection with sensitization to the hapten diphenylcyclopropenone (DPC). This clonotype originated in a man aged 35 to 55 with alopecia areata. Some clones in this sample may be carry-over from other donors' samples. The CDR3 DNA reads TGCGCCAGCAGCTATGAAGCAGGGAGGAATTCACCCCTCCACTTT. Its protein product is CASSYEAGRNSPLHF.